The clone carrying this T cell receptor beta chain was observed a few times. The data are from a study of control samples from healthy donors and cancer patients. Trimming removed 2 bases from V and 2 bases from J, with 10 bases in between. The germline gives CDR1 MNHEY, CDR2 SVGEGT. This CDR3 contains 15 residues. Generated by immunoSEQ multiplex PCR, the TCRdb table keeps only in-frame clones and is missing some. The data contain some 150,000 clones, approximately 92% of them singletons. The receptor was isolated from a woman aged 55-70 years in good health. The sequenced material came from blood. The rearrangement uses TRBV6-2 or TRBV6-3 and TRBJ1-5, with no clear D. CDR3 residues: CASSYGQNRNQPQHF. CDR3 DNA sequence: TGTGCCAGCAGTTACGGGCAGAACCGCAATCAGCCCCAGCATTTT.